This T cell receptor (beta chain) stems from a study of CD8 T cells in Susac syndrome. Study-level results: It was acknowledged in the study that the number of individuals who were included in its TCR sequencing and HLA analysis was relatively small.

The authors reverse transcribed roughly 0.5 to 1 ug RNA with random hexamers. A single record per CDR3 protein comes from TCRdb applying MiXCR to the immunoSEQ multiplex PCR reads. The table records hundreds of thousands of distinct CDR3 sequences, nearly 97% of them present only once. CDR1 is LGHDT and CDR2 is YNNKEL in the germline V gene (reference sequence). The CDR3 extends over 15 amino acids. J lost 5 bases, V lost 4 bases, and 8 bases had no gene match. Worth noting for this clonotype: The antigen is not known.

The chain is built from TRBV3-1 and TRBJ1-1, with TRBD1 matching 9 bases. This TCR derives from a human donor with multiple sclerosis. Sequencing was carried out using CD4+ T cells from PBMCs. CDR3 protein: CASSPPSTGGTEAFF. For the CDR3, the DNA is TGTGCCAGCAGCCCTCCTTCGACAGGGGGTACTGAAGCTTTCTTT.